This TCR beta chain was documented in a study of regulatory dendritic cells for organ transplantation. Study results and caveats: Considerable individual heterogeneity was seen in alloreactive memory CD8+ T cells.

Allogeneic regulatory or mature dendritic cells were co-cultured for 5 days with CFSE-labeled sorted T cells at 1:10. About this clone: What it binds is not known.

The table came from immunoSEQ multiplex PCR; TCRdb's copy has only in-frame clones and leaves some out. This table has roughly 12,000 clones, about four fifths appearing once. Sequencing was done on a sample of naive CD8+ T cells from blood cultured with regulatory dendritic cells. Subset specified: CD45RA+ naive T cells. The source is a human donor in good health.

As DNA, the CDR3 is TGTGCCAGTAGTATCGAACGGGATAATTCACCCCTCCACTTT. Translation: CASSIERDNSPLHF. The rearrangement links TRBV19 to TRBJ1-6; D is unresolved. The CDR3 runs 14 residues. CDR1 LNHDA and CDR2 SQIVND come from the germline V gene (reference sequence). Trimming left V 3 bases short and J 5 bases short, with 8 bases between.